What follows is one T cell receptor (beta chain) and its context. The specificity of this receptor is unknown. No much larger clone exists at a distance of one base, and base qualities are not known. The data derive from a study of T cells after yellow fever vaccination (dated by TCRdb to between 2018 and 2021). Background on the whole study: The SMART-Seq v4 Ultra Low Input RNA kit was used to prepare libraries from fractions with low cell numbers. Two healthy male donors made up the cohort, one aged 18 to 30 years and the other aged 30 to 40 years. Bulk TCR alpha and beta repertoires were sequenced longitudinally to track T-cell clones before and after primary and booster YFV17D yellow fever vaccination. Blood samples were taken at several timepoints before and after primary and secondary immunization, and bulk PBMC replicates and cell subsets were isolated.

The CDR3 spans 21 residues, from the cysteine through the phenylalanine. Only the CDR3 DNA is retained, 63 bases long and in frame from the first base. Germline trimming: 8 bases from V, 0 bases from J; junction bases outside gene matches: 25. From the germline V gene (reference sequence), CDR1 is LNHDA and CDR2 is SQIVND. The instrument was an Illumina NovaSeq 6000. TCR cDNA was synthesized by 5'RACE template switching, through which a universal primer site and unique molecular identifiers were introduced. Priming for cDNA synthesis came from both the TCR alpha and TCR beta constant segments. Library amplification used two PCR steps, and the second PCR step added sample barcodes and sequencing adapters. Sequencing of the libraries was done on either Illumina HiSeq 2500 (2x100 bp) or NovaSeq (2x150 bp). The authors' analysis ran thus. MIGEC handled demultiplexing of reads and collapsing into UMI consensus sequences, while MiXCR performed V(D)J alignment. Clonotypes responding to the vaccine were identified with edgeR on replicate PBMC samples, with the criteria of FDR below 0.01 and a log2 fold change above 5 up to day 15. Each bulk clonotype was labeled CD4 or CD8 based on which sequenced repertoire, CD4 or CD8, contained the clonotype at higher abundance. Using fastp at Q25 and MiXCR, TCRdb reprocessed the public reads and kept productive beta chains. Rows are unified per CDR3 protein, each entry keeping the most common DNA and genes. TCRdb's processing, not the authors', yielded these V and J calls. For this sample there are about 120,000 distinct CDR3 sequences; 13% to 15% appear just once. The ten top clones hold roughly two fifths of the sample.

This specimen's treatment or condition label, interpreted: live attenuated yellow fever vaccine strain. PBMCs were isolated from peripheral blood using a standard Ficoll-Paque protocol. Dynabeads CD4 and CD8 positive selection kits were used to isolate the CD4 and CD8 T-cell fractions. TriZol was used to extract RNA from bulk PBMCs, CD4 and CD8 fractions, and dextramer-positive and dextramer-negative fractions. Study-level results and caveats: The study included only a couple of donors, which limits how far the findings can be generalized. Computational filtering was needed because FACS-sorted repertoires could contain abundant contaminating clonotypes from the bulk population. A small share of clonotypes was detected in both CD4 and CD8 compartments, with the overlap likely arising from convergent recombination. The secondary T-cell response was weaker than the primary response but faster, peaking on day 5 instead of day 15. After the booster, most of the clones that had expanded following primary vaccination were detected again (approximately 96% of CD4 and roughly nine tenths of CD8), which suggests that memory was broadly maintained.

The receptor chain draws on TRBV19 and TRBJ1-5, and TRBD1 aligns with 7 junction nucleotides. The sequences come from CD8+ T cells sorted from PBMCs, collected 5 days after the yellow fever booster vaccination. The source is a man in his late teens or twenties who received the YFV17D yellow fever vaccine. The CDR3 reads as follows: CASPGLRDSWLWKYSNQPQHF. The bases are TGTGCCAGTCCTGGCCTCCGGGACAGTTGGCTGTGGAAATATAGCAATCAGCCCCAGCATTTT.